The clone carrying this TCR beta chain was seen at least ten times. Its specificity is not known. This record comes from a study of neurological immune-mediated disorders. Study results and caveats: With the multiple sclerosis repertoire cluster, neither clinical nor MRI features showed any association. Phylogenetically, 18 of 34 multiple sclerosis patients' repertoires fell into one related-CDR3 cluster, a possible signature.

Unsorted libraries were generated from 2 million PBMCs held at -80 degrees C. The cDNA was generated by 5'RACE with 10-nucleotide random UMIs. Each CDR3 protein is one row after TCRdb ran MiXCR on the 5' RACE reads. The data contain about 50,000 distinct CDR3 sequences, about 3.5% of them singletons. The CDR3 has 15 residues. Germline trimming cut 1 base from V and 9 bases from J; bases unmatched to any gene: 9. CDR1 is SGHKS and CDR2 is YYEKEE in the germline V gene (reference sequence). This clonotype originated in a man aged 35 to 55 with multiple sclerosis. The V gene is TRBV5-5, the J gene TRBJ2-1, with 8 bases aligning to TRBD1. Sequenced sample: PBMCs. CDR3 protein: CASSLSGGRAGEQFF. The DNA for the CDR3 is TGTGCCAGCAGCTTGTCAGGGGGCCGGGCGGGTGAGCAGTTCTTC.